These 26 T cell receptor beta chains were sequenced from one sample in a study of blood T cell repertoires in COVID-19. The assay was immunoSEQ multiplex PCR, and TCRdb's table has in-frame clones only and misses some. The sample contains 250,000 to 300,000 clones, about 89% of which appear only once. The material sequenced was peripheral blood. The receptor set was obtained from a woman aged 60-75 years with acute or convalescent COVID-19.

CDR3 coding DNA: TGTGCCAGCAGCTCACGACTAGCGGGGGGGGATACGCAGTATTTT. Amino acids: CASSSRLAGGDTQYF. The chain couples TRBV5-6 to TRBJ2-3, with 14 bases matching TRBD2. From germline, CDR1 is SGHDT and CDR2 YYEEEE. This CDR3 is 15 amino acids long. Trimming took 3 bases from V and 6 from J; bases not matched to a gene: 3. Supplemented by reference TRBV5-6 and TRBJ2-3, the full variable domain reads DAGVTQSPTHLIKTRGQQVTLRCSPKSGHDTVSWYQQALGQGPQFIFQYYEEEERQRGNFPDRFSGHQFPNYSSELNVNALLLGDSALYLCASSSRLAGGDTQYFGPGTRLTVL.

V gene TRBV28 combines with J gene TRBJ1-2; D is unclear. The germline V gene encodes CDR1 MDHEN and CDR2 SYDVKM. The CDR3 has 15 amino acids. The V and J ends lost 7 bases and 1 base respectively, with 16 bases between them. For the CDR3, the DNA is TGTGCCAGCACATTTTTCCGGGATCTTAACTATGGCTACACCTTC. It codes for CASTFFRDLNYGYTF.

The chain carries TRBV19 and TRBJ2-7, with TRBD1 matching 8 bases. Per germline, CDR1 LNHDA and CDR2 SQIVND (reference sequence). V lost 5 bases to trimming and J lost 6 bases; unmatched junction nucleotides: 9. The CDR3 sequence is 14 residues long. The chain's CDR3 is CASSPRTGPPEQYF. The CDR3 DNA is TGTGCCAGTAGTCCACGGACAGGGCCCCCCGAGCAGTACTTC.

CDR3 sequence reads: CASLRAGSGNTIYF. CDR3 nucleotide sequence: TGTGCCAGCCTTCGAGCGGGTTCCGGAAACACCATATATTTT. The chain couples TRBV2 to TRBJ1-3, with D uncertain. The CDR3 runs to 14 residues. V was shortened by 8 bases and J by 4 bases, with 15 bases between the two germline ends. The germline gives CDR1 SNHLY, CDR2 FYNNEI.

The V call is TRBV5-5, the J call TRBJ1-1; 7 bases fit TRBD1. This CDR3 spans 15 amino acids. Per germline, CDR1 SGHKS and CDR2 YYEKEE (reference sequence). V shed 1 base and J 0 bases; nucleotides not matched to a gene: 3. The CDR3 DNA reads as TGTGCCAGCAGCTTGCGACAGGGCCTGAACACTGAAGCTTTCTTT. This translates into CASSLRQGLNTEAFF.

This chain connects TRBV27 to TRBJ1-1; D may be TRBD1 (6 bases). V was clipped by 5 bases and J by 4 bases, with 20 bases between them. Per germline, CDR1 MNHEY and CDR2 SMNVEV (reference sequence). The CDR3 has 16 residues. The DNA of the CDR3 is TGTGCCAGCAGTCTACCCCCCGGGGGGCCCAGCACTGAAGCTTTCTTT. This translates into CASSLPPGGPSTEAFF.

This rearrangement joins TRBV18 to TRBJ1-1; 10 bases are shared with TRBD1. The V and J ends lost 4 bases and 3 bases, in that order; junction bases with no gene match: 11. This CDR3 comprises 17 residues. The germline CDR1 and CDR2 sequences are KGHSH and LQKENI. The CDR3 region is CASSLRQGAVSDTEAFF. The DNA of the CDR3 is TGTGCCAGCTCACTCCGACAGGGGGCTGTGTCGGACACTGAAGCTTTCTTT. The whole variable domain, remainder taken from reference TRBV18 and TRBJ1-1, is NAGVMQNPRHLVRRRGQEARLRCSPMKGHSHVYWYRQLPEEGLKFMVYLQKENIIDESGMPKERFSAEFPKEGPSILRIQQVVRGDSAAYFCASSLRQGAVSDTEAFFGQGTRLTVV.

The genes are TRBV9 and TRBJ1-4; tentatively, D is TRBD1 (5 bases). Germline loops: CDR1 SGDLS, CDR2 YYNGEE. The CDR3 spans 16 residues. V lost 0 bases, J lost 13 bases, and 22 bases lay in between. CDR3 sequence: CASSVGQGRTNAGLFF. CDR3 coding DNA: TGTGCCAGCAGCGTAGGTCAGGGACGGACTAATGCAGGACTGTTTTTT.

The chain recombines TRBV25-1 with TRBJ1-1, with D possibly being TRBD1 (6 bases). There are 12 residues in the CDR3. Trimming pared 6 bases from V and 8 bases from J, leaving 13 bases between. Germline V CDR1 and CDR2: MGHDK, SYGVNS. CDR3 amino acids: CASRTYDREAFF. Written as DNA, the CDR3 is TGTGCCAGCAGGACTTACGACAGGGAAGCTTTCTTT.

The chain couples TRBV18 to TRBJ2-5; perhaps TRBD2 as D (5 bases). Per germline, CDR1 KGHSH and CDR2 LQKENI. The CDR3 has 15 residues. V was cut by 1 base and J by 0 bases, with 9 bases left in between. The CDR3 is CASSPRLGDQETQYF. CDR3 DNA sequence: TGTGCCAGCTCACCACGCCTGGGAGACCAAGAGACCCAGTACTTC.

The gene calls are TRBV5-4 and TRBJ2-3; 8 bases fit TRBD2. This CDR3 is built from 16 residues. The germline V gene has CDR1 SGHNT and CDR2 YYREEE (reference sequence). The J segment lost 1 base and the V segment lost 4 bases, leaving 8 bases of the junction unmatched. This CDR3 reads CASSGAGLGGTDTQYF. The DNA of the CDR3 is TGTGCCAGCAGCGGTGCGGGACTAGGAGGCACAGATACGCAGTATTTT.

The chain carries TRBV6-5 and TRBJ2-2; 10 positions match TRBD1. The CDR3 runs to 16 residues. Germline loops: CDR1 MNHEY, CDR2 SVGAGI. V shed 2 bases and J 5 bases; nucleotides not matched to a gene: 5. CDR3 DNA sequence: TGTGCCAGCAGTTACCGGGACAGGGGATTAACCGGGGAGCTGTTTTTT. Its translation: CASSYRDRGLTGELFF.

The chain couples TRBV7-2 to TRBJ2-1; D is perhaps TRBD2 (6 bases). V lost 8 bases and J 4 bases, leaving 21 bases between the germline ends. The CDR3 is 16 amino acids. Per germline, CDR1 SGHTA and CDR2 FQGNSA. CDR3 in DNA: TGTGCCAGCTGCAGAACAGGTCAGGAGGGTTACAATGAGCAGTTCTTC. Translation: CASCRTGQEGYNEQFF.

This sequence joins TRBV5-1 and TRBJ1-6; D remains unclear. The germline V gene has CDR1 SGHRS and CDR2 YFSETQ. V lost 4 bases to trimming and J lost 0 bases, with 14 bases between them. The length of the CDR3 is 17 residues. In DNA form, the CDR3 reads TGCGCCAGCAGCCTGACTAGGAAGAACTCCTATAATTCACCCCTCCACTTT. Translated: CASSLTRKNSYNSPLHF.

The chain employs TRBV11-2 and TRBJ1-1, with D possibly TRBD1 on 5 matching bases. Per the germline V gene, CDR1 is SGHAT and CDR2 is FQNNGV. The V and J ends lost 4 bases and 0 bases respectively, with 15 bases between them. This CDR3 region has 16 residues. CDR3 region: CASSYLTAYMNTEAFF. CDR3 DNA: TGTGCCAGCAGCTACCTGACAGCTTACATGAACACTGAAGCTTTCTTT.

The chain links TRBV7-2 to TRBJ1-3; TRBD1 might be the D (6 bases). Trimming removed 5 bases at V and 6 bases at J, with 20 bases between. Germline V lookup: CDR1 SGHTA, CDR2 FQGNSA. This CDR3 spans 16 amino acids. The CDR3 region is CASSPRGGGLENTIYF. The CDR3 DNA sequence: TGTGCCAGCAGCCCTCGAGGGGGGGGGCTCGAAAACACCATATATTTT.

The V gene is TRBV10-3, the J gene TRBJ1-1, with D maybe TRBD1 (5 bases). Germline-derived CDR1 and CDR2 are ENHRY and SYGVKD. The CDR3 totals 15 residues. Between the trimmed V and J ends, which lost 2 bases and 4 bases, there was a span of 14 bases. CDR3 sequence (DNA): TGTGCCATCAGTGAGCTGGGCGGGAGGGGCACTGAAGCTTTCTTT. Its protein product is CAISELGGRGTEAFF.

The chain uses TRBV7-3 and TRBJ2-3, with 11 bases matching TRBD2. The CDR3 contains 15 residues. Germline V gives CDR1 SGHTA, CDR2 FQGTGA. Trimming took 5 bases from V and 4 from J; bases not matched to a gene: 5. The CDR3 reads CASSRLAGSPDTQYF. Here the CDR3 DNA reads TGTGCCAGCAGCAGACTAGCGGGATCGCCAGATACGCAGTATTTT. Drawing the rest from reference TRBV7-3 and TRBJ2-3, the complete variable domain is GAGVSQTPSNKVTEKGKYVELRCDPISGHTALYWYRQSLGQGPEFLIYFQGTGAADDSGLPNDRFFAVRPEGSVSTLKIQRTERGDSAVYLCASSRLAGSPDTQYFGPGTRLTVL.

The chain carries TRBV7-6 and TRBJ2-1, with 7 bases aligning to TRBD1. Trimming removed 5 bases from V and 8 bases from J; junction bases left unmatched: 12. The CDR3 has 15 residues. The germline CDR1 and CDR2 sequences are SGHVS and FNYEAQ. The CDR3 DNA reads as TGTGCCAGCAGCCCGAACCCCGGACAGGCCGATGAGCAGTTCTTC. This translates into CASSPNPGQADEQFF.

The chain uses TRBV11-1 and TRBJ2-5, with D possibly TRBD1 on 5 matching bases. Germline CDR1 reads SGHAT; CDR2 reads FQDESV (reference sequence). The CDR3 runs to 13 residues. Trimming pared 6 bases from V and 5 bases from J, leaving 13 bases between. The CDR3 sequence: CASRETGSETQYF. The DNA of the CDR3 is TGTGCCAGCAGGGAAACAGGCTCGGAGACCCAGTACTTC.

This rearrangement joins TRBV5-1 to TRBJ2-3; TRBD2 aligns across 11 bases. The V segment lost 4 bases and the J segment 0 bases; nucleotides outside the gene matches: 1. Germline CDR1 is SGHRS and CDR2 is YFSETQ. The CDR3 is 15 residues long. The DNA for the CDR3 is TGCGCCAGCAGCCTAGCGGGAGGTAGCACAGATACGCAGTATTTT. It translates to CASSLAGGSTDTQYF. Looking up the rest from reference TRBV5-1 and TRBJ2-3 gives the full variable domain: KAGVTQTPRYLIKTRGQQVTLSCSPISGHRSVSWYQQTPGQGLQFLFEYFSETQRNKGNFPGRFSGRQFSNSRSEMNVSTLELGDSALYLCASSLAGGSTDTQYFGPGTRLTVL.

The V call is TRBV28, the J call TRBJ1-4; 8 bases match TRBD1. CDR3 length: 14 amino acids. CDR1 and CDR2 (germline): MDHEN, SYDVKM. Trimming cost V 6 bases and J 8 bases; bases outside gene matches: 8. The CDR3 loop reads CASRVQGGYEKLFF. Here the CDR3 DNA reads TGTGCCAGCAGAGTACAGGGGGGTTACGAAAAACTGTTTTTT.

The genes are TRBV19 and TRBJ2-5; tentative D call: TRBD2 (5 bases). The CDR3 length is 19 residues. Germline-derived CDR1 and CDR2 are LNHDA and SQIVND (reference sequence). V dropped 5 bases and J dropped 3 bases, with 28 bases sitting between them. The CDR3, as DNA: TGTGCCAGTAGTGCGCGCGGCAGCGGAGGACCTTCAGAGGAAGAGACCCAGTACTTC. Encoded protein: CASSARGSGGPSEEETQYF.

The CDR3 DNA reads TGTGCCAGCAGTCGATACCCGGGACTAGCGGGGCTGAACACCGGGGAGCTGTTTTTT. Encoded protein: CASSRYPGLAGLNTGELFF. V and J are TRBV3-1 (or the pseudogene TRBV3-2) and TRBJ2-2, with TRBD2 matching over 13 bases. The CDR3 length is 19 residues. Germline V gives CDR1 LGHDT, CDR2 YNNKEL (reference sequence). V lost 6 bases, J lost 1 base, and 11 bases stayed unmatched.

The J gene is TRBJ1-2, the V gene TRBV6-5; D is perhaps TRBD1 (5 bases). The CDR3 contains 15 residues. The germline V gene encodes CDR1 MNHEY and CDR2 SVGAGI. Trimming cost V 0 bases and J 4 bases, with 12 bases left between them. The CDR3 region is CASSYSAGGSYGYTF. CDR3 in DNA: TGTGCCAGCAGTTACTCGGCGGGGGGGAGCTATGGCTACACCTTC.

The CDR3 reads CASSTDRGGGYTF. CDR3 nucleotides: TGCGCCAGCAGCACCGACAGGGGAGGCGGCTACACCTTC. This chain uses TRBV5-1 with TRBJ1-2; 8 nucleotides agree with TRBD1. V lost 4 bases to trimming and J lost 8 bases; unmatched junction nucleotides: 7. This CDR3 is 13 amino acids long. CDR1 and CDR2 from the germline V gene are SGHRS and YFSETQ.